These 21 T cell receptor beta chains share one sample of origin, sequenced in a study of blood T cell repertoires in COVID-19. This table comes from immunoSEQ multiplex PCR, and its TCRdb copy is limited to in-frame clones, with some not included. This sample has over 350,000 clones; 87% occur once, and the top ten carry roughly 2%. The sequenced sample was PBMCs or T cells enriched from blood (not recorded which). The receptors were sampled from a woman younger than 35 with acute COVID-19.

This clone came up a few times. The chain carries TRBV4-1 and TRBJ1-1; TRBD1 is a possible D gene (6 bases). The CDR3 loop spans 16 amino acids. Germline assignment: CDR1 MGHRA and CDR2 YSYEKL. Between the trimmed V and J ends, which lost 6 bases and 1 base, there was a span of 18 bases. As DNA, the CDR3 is TGCGCCAGCAGGGGCGAACAGGGATATCCGAACACTGAAGCTTTCTTT. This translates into CASRGEQGYPNTEAFF.

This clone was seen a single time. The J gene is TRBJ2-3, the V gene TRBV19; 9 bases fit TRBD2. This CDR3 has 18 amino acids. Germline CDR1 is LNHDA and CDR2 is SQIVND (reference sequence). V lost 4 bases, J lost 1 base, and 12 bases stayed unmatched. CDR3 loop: CASSRSVGASGGTDTQYF. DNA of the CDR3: TGTGCCAGTAGTAGATCTGTTGGGGCTAGCGGGGGCACAGATACGCAGTATTTT.

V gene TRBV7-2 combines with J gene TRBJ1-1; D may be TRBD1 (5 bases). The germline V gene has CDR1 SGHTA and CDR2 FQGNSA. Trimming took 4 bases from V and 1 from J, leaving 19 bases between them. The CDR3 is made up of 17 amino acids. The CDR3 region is CASSYPILRGPNTEAFF. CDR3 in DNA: TGTGCCAGCAGCTACCCCATTCTTAGGGGCCCGAACACTGAAGCTTTCTTT.

The CDR3 sequence is CASSLEIGRAYEQYF. CDR3 DNA: TGTGCCAGCAGCTTAGAAATTGGCAGGGCCTACGAGCAGTACTTC. The chain links TRBV11-2 to TRBJ2-7; perhaps TRBD1 as D (5 bases). This CDR3 comprises 15 residues. Germline CDR1 reads SGHAT; CDR2 reads FQNNGV. Trimming cost V 0 bases and J 2 bases, with 11 bases left between them. The entire variable domain, with the rest obtained from reference TRBV11-2 and TRBJ2-7, is as follows: EAGVAQSPRYKIIEKRQSVAFWCNPISGHATLYWYQQILGQGPKLLIQFQNNGVVDDSQLPKDRFSAERLKGVDSTLKIQPAKLEDSAVYLCASSLEIGRAYEQYFGPGTRLTVT.

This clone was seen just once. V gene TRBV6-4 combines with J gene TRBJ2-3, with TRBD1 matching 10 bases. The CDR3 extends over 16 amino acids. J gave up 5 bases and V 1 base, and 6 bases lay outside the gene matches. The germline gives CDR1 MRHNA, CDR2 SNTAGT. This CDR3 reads CASSDFRDRGLDTQYF. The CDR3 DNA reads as TGTGCCAGCAGTGACTTCCGGGACAGGGGCTTAGATACGCAGTATTTT.

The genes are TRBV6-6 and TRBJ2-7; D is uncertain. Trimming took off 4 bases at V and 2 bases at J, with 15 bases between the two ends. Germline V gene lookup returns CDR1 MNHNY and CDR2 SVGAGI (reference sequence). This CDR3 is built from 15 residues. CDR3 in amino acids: CASSSARIKAYEQYF. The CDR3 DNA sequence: TGTGCCAGCAGTTCGGCCAGGATTAAGGCCTACGAGCAGTACTTC.

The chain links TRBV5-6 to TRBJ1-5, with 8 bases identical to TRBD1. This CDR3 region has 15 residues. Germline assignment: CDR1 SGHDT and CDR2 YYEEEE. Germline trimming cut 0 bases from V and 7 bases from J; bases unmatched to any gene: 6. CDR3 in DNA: TGTGCCAGCAGCTTGGACAGGGGGGCCCCCCAGCCCCAGCATTTT. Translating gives CASSLDRGAPQPQHF. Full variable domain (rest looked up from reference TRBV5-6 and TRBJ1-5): DAGVTQSPTHLIKTRGQQVTLRCSPKSGHDTVSWYQQALGQGPQFIFQYYEEEERQRGNFPDRFSGHQFPNYSSELNVNALLLGDSALYLCASSLDRGAPQPQHFGDGTRLSIL.

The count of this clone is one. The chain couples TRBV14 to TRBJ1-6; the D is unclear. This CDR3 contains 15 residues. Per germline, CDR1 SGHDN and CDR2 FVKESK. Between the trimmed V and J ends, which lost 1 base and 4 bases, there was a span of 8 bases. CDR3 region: CASSQGGVYNSPLHF. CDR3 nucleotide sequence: TGTGCCAGCAGCCAAGGAGGCGTTTATAATTCACCCCTCCACTTT.

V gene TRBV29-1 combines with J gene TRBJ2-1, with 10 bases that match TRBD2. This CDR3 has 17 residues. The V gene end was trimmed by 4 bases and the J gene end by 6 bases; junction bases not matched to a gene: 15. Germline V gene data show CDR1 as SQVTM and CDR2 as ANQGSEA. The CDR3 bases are TGCAGCGTTGCGAACCTAGGGACTAGCGACTACGCCAATGAGCAGTTCTTC. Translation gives CSVANLGTSDYANEQFF.

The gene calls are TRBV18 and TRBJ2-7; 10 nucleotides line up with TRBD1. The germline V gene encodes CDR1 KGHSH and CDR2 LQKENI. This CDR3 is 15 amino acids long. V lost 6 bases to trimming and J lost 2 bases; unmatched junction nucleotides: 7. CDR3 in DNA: TGTGCCAGCTCCAAGCGAGGACAGGGGGCCTACGAGCAGTACTTC. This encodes CASSKRGQGAYEQYF.

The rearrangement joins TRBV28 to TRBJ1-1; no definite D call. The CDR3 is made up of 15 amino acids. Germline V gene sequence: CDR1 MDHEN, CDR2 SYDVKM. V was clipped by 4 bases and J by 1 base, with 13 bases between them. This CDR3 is CASSSVGRENTEAFF. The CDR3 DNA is TGTGCCAGCAGTTCGGTCGGGAGGGAGAACACTGAAGCTTTCTTT.

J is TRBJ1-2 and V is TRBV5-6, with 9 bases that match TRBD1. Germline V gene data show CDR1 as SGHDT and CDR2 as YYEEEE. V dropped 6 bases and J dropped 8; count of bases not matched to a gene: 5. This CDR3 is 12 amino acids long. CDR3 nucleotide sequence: TGTGCCAGCATGCGGGACAGGGAAGGCTACACCTTC. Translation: CASMRDREGYTF.

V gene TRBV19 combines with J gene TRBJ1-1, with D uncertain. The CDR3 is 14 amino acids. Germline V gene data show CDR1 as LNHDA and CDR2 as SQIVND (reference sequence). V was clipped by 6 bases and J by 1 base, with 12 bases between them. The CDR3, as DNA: TGTGCCAGTAGCACGAGGAGCCCGAACACTGAAGCTTTCTTT. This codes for CASSTRSPNTEAFF.

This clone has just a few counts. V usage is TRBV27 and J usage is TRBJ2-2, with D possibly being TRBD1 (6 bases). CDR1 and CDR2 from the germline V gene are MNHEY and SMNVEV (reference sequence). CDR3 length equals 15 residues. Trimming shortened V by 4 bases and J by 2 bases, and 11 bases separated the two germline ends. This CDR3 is CASSSSDSNTGELFF. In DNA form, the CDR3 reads TGTGCCAGCAGTTCGTCGGACAGTAACACCGGGGAGCTGTTTTTT.

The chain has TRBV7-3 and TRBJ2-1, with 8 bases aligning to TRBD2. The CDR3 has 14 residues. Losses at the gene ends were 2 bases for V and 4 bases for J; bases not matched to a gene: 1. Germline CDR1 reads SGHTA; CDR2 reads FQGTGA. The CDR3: CASSLLAGYNEQFF. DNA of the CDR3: TGTGCCAGCAGCTTACTAGCGGGTTACAATGAGCAGTTCTTC.

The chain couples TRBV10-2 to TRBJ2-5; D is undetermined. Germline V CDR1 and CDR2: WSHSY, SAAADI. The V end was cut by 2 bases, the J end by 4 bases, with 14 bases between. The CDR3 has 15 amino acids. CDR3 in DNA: TGCGCCAGCAGTGAGCTAGAGACTGGGTTAGAGACCCAGTACTTC. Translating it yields CASSELETGLETQYF.

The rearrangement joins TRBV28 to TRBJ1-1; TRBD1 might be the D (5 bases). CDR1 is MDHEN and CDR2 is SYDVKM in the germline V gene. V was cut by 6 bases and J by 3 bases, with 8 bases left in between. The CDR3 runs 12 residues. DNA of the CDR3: TGTGCCAGCAGCTGGGGGGACACTGAAGCTTTCTTT. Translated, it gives CASSWGDTEAFF. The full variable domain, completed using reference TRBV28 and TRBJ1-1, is DVKVTQSSRYLVKRTGEKVFLECVQDMDHENMFWYRQDPGLGLRLIYFSYDVKMKEKGDIPEGYSVSREKKERFSLILESASTNQTSMYLCASSWGDTEAFFGQGTRLTVV.

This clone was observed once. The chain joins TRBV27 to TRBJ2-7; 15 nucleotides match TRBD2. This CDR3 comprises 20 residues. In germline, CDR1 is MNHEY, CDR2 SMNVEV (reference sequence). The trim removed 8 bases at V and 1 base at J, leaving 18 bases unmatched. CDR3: CASSHSPREGTSGGSYEQYF. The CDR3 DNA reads TGTGCCAGCTCACACTCCCCCAGGGAAGGGACTAGCGGGGGGTCCTACGAGCAGTACTTC.

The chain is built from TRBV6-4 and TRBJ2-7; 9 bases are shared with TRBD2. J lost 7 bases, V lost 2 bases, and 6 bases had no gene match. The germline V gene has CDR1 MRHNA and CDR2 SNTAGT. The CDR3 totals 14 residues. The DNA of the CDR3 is TGTGCCAGCAGTGACGGGACTAGCTCTAGGGAGCAGTACTTC. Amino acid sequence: CASSDGTSSREQYF.

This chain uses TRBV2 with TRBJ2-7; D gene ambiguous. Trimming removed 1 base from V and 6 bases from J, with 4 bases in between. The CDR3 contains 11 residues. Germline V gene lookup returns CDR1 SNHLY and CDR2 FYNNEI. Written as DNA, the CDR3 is TGTGCCAGCAGTGAAGTAGTCGAGCAGTACTTC. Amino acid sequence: CASSEVVEQYF.

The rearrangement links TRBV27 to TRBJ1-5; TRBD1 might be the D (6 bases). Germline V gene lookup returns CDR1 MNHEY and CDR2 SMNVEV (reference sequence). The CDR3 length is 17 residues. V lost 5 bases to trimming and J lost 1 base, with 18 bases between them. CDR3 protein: CASSALTGLSSNQPQHF. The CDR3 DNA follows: TGTGCCAGCAGTGCCTTGACAGGCTTATCGAGCAATCAGCCCCAGCATTTT.